This note documents a single TCR beta chain sequence. Its recognized antigen is unknown. Nothing much larger sits one base from this clone, and base qualities are not available. The data originate from a study of shared clonotypes between healthy human individuals (dated by TCRdb to 2018 to 2020). With respect to the entire study: A few men and a couple of women, aged 18 to 49 years, made up the cohort. For each donor, three plates each were used for CD4 naive and CD4 memory, two plates were used for CD8 naive, and one plate was used for CD8 memory. Blood TCR repertoires of a handful of healthy adults were deeply sequenced to estimate repertoire size and the extent of clonotype sharing between individuals. Different laboratories and diverse techniques were used to prepare libraries and sequence TCR repertoires, to increase sequencing depth and limit assay-specific biases. Each donor's leukapheresis produced roughly between roughly 0.85 and 10 billion PBMCs.

Using the deep immunoSEQ assay, multiplex PCR amplified TCR CDR3 regions from genomic DNA. Genomic DNA extracted from each cell subset was distributed evenly over all wells of several immunoSEQ 96-well plates, and each plate served as one replicate. Each replicate PCR for sorted subsets received around 200 ng genomic DNA, equal to 30,000 or so T cell genomes. Purified libraries were quantified with a Qubit 3.0 fluorometer, sized on a Bioanalyzer 2100, and re-quantified with the KAPA Library Quantification kit. Every immunoSEQ 96-well plate was sequenced on a separate single-read 150-cycle Illumina NextSeq 550 flow cell. Per the original workflow: Because only junctional sequences without quality scores were contained in the immunoSEQ output, filtering matching that applied to full-length reads could not be performed. Sequences were annotated with PyIR, a Python wrapper for IgBLAST v1.9, using IMGT germline references to assign V/J genes and CDR3. Reads were removed for weak V/J assignments (E-value above 1e-6), missing CDR3, stop codons, out-of-frame junctions, or ambiguous translated residues. V3J clonotypes were defined as sequences sharing an identical inferred V gene, J gene, and CDR3 amino acid sequence. Percentage overlap between repertoires was computed as shared unique clonotypes divided by the size of the smaller repertoire. RTK rarefaction, the Chao1 estimator, and Recon v2.1 estimates of unobserved clonotypes were used to assess repertoire richness. For all TCRbeta clonotypes obtained by the gDNA method from a handful of donors, generation probabilities were computed with OLGA. This is the immuneACCESS table as TCRdb keeps it, with only in-frame sequences that have V and J called. A part of the clones is gone; compared with another copy, unresolved V genes explain less than half, and the rest is unexplained. V, J and clone size are taken as reported in that table, and D and trimming were inferred from the DNA itself. The sample table records about 2.4 million clones; approximately 93% of these occur just once. The ten most abundant clones make up 0.36% of the sample.

Healthy HIV-negative adults with no recently reported acute infections or vaccinations were included as donors. All donors were Caucasian adults living in Nashville, Tennessee, USA. CD4+ T cells were enriched by magnetic negative selection; naive cells were then positively selected on CD45RA, and the negative fraction formed the memory subset. Blood was obtained by leukapheresis, after which PBMCs were separated by Ficoll-Histopaque density gradient centrifugation and cryopreserved in liquid nitrogen vapor phase. Purity and quantity of every magnetically sorted T cell population were checked by analytical flow cytometry. Genomic DNA was isolated from every sorted fraction and measured by UV absorbance on a Nanodrop 2000c. Relative to germline, V is 0 bases shorter and J is 3 bases shorter, with 12 bases between their ends. CDR1 and CDR2 (SGHDN, FVKESK) derive from the germline V gene. Inclusive of the bounding cysteine and phenylalanine, the CDR3 is 15 residues long. Only the CDR3 region is kept as DNA, spanning 45 bases read in frame from base 1.

The paper's findings and limits, for the study overall: About 5% of naive CD4, 3.5% of naive CD8, approximately 2.2% of memory CD4, and less than 0.45% of memory CD8 clonotypes were shared across a few donors. Rarefaction of sorted-subset datasets indicated incomplete sequencing despite the large sequencing depth. Sampling was limited to blood, and TCR repertoires in tissue likely differ from TCR repertoires in blood. Pairwise subsampling led to the expectation that sequencing depth would affect the degree of clonotype sharing among donors. Naive subsets generally had larger estimated clonotype richness than memory subsets did. Compared with non-shared clonotypes, clonotypes shared by all four sorted-subset donors had higher generation probabilities. The small number of donors limited the genetic and exposure-history diversity represented.

The rearranged segments are TRBV14 and TRBJ2-7, with no confidently assigned D gene. The receptor was derived from a man between 18 and 29 years old in good health. Some clones in this sample may be carry-over from other donors' samples. The sequenced sample was naive CD4+ T cells from PBMCs. The cell subset or site label here, explained by the study, means: CD45RA+ positively selected. CDR3 protein: CASSQEMAVLYEQYF. The DNA reads TGTGCCAGCAGCCAAGAAATGGCCGTCCTCTACGAGCAGTACTTC.